This T cell receptor beta chain was recovered during a study of OX40 agonist ivuxolimab in advanced cancers. Regarding the study in general: Ivuxolimab, which targeted the costimulatory receptor OX40 (CD134), was an agonistic, fully human IgG2 monoclonal antibody. The point of sequencing TCRbeta in the periphery was to test whether ivuxolimab changed TCR sequence diversity and drove clonal T-cell expansion. The paper covers the monotherapy dose-escalation part of the phase I ivuxolimab trial, which included N = 52 patients. Intravenous ivuxolimab was administered to patients every 2 weeks at six dose levels: 0.01, 0.1, 0.3, 1.5, 3 and 10 mg/kg. The dose-escalation cohort was almost 85% male with a mean age of about 60 years, ranging from 23 to 79. Prior anti-PD-1, anti-PD-L1 or anti-CTLA-4 therapy was permitted, and less than 45% of dose-escalation patients had received checkpoint inhibitors. Among the 50 to 55 dose-escalation patients, about 19 had hepatocellular carcinoma, about 15 melanoma, 9 renal cell carcinoma and 9 head and neck cancer. Partial responses occurred in three dose-escalation patients, of whom one had hepatocellular carcinoma and two had cutaneous melanoma. Overall study results and their limits: Low levels of normalized T-cell clonal expansion were also seen in some patients who did not respond. After ivuxolimab, more expanded clones were found on average in CD8+ T cells than in CD4+ T cells. Partial responders in the 0.1-3.0 mg/kg groups had among the lowest normalized peripheral clonal expansion, especially among CD8+ T cells. At doses of 0.1 to 3.0 mg/kg, clonal expansion of both CD4+ and CD8+ T cells in blood was seen between baseline and week 6. Which antigens the clonally expanded peripheral T cells were specific for was not determined.

This clone came up once. Its antigen remains unidentified. Base quality data are lacking; no much larger clone is found one base away. To sequence the TCRbeta CDR3 region, genomic DNA was isolated from the sorted cells. The immunoSEQ Assay was used to sequence the TCRbeta CDR3 regions. Sourced from immuneACCESS, this table was stored by TCRdb with only in-frame sequences that have V and J called. A share of the clones is absent; for the studies checked, an unresolved V gene accounts for under half, and the remainder has no known explanation. A total of tens of thousands of clones appear in this sample, around nine tenths of them only once. The top ten constitute under 0.85% of the sample. Spanning cysteine to phenylalanine, the CDR3 consists of 15 amino acids. The entry retains the CDR3 DNA only, 45 bases that are in frame from base 1. The germline V gene encodes CDR1 MNHEY and CDR2 SMNVEV (reference sequence). For this chain, trimming is 1 base at the V end and 5 bases at the J end, and the number of junction bases without a gene match is 5.

The trial excluded patients who had a history of autoimmune disease or were on systemic immunosuppression. Peripheral blood for TCR sequencing was collected from all dose cohorts at baseline, on cycle 4 day 1, and on cycle 7 day 1. The samples were drawn from a first-in-human, open-label, multicenter phase I dose-escalation trial of ivuxolimab. Adults with locally advanced or metastatic melanoma, renal cell, hepatocellular, or head and neck squamous cell carcinoma were enrolled in the trial. CD4+ and CD8+ T cells were sorted separately from peripheral blood before TCR sequencing. The chain couples TRBV27 to TRBJ2-1, with 7 bases aligning to TRBD2. Sequencing was performed on CD4+ or CD8+ T cells sorted from blood, taken in a trial of the OX40 agonist ivuxolimab. The clonotype originates from an adult with an advanced solid tumor such as melanoma, head and neck, liver or kidney cancer. The CDR3 in this case is CASSLWASGNNEQFF. The DNA sequence is TGTGCCAGCAGTTTATGGGCTAGCGGAAACAATGAGCAGTTCTTC.